This T cell receptor beta chain stems from a study of cytomegalovirus exposure and HLA in healthy donors. The study's findings and limits: In vitro checks showed that a few CMV-associated chains really do target CMV antigens. Later, an analysis found that TCR clusters from the first cohort tended to co-occur in the roughly 110 validation repertoires. Listed as cytomegalovirus-associated were over 150 TCR beta chains.

V lost 11 bases, J lost 8 bases, and 4 bases lay in between. This CDR3 is built from 8 residues. Germline CDR1 SGHTA, CDR2 FQGTGA. For this clone: Its antigen is undetermined.

Here immunoSEQ multiplex PCR was the method, and the copy in TCRdb shows in-frame clones only, minus some. Among 160,000 or so clones listed, 84% were seen once. This chain links TRBV7-3 with TRBJ2-1; D gene uncertain. The TCR sequence derives from a man aged 25-45 years in good health and CMV-seropositive. Sequencing was performed on PBMCs. CDR3 sequence: CAGYEQFF. The CDR3 DNA follows: TGTGCCGGCTATGAGCAGTTCTTC.